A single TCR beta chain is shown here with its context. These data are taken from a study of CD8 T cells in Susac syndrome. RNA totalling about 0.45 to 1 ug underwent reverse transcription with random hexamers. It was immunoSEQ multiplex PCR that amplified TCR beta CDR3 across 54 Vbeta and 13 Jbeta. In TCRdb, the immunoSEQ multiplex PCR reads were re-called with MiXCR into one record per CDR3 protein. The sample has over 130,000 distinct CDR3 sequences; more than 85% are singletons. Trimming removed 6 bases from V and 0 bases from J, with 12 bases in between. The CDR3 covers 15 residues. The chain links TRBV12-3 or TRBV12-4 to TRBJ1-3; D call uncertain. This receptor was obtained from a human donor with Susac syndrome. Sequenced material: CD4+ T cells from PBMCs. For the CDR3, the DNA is TGTGCCAGCAGGAGACAACAGAACTCTGGAAACACCATATATTTT. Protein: CASRRQQNSGNTIYF.